This TCR beta chain originates from a study of T-cell reconstitution after alpha-beta-depleted transplantation in children. Study observations and caveats: As was reported, about two months after transplant, alpha-beta T cells came from several hundred expanded graft clones. Some patients showed high day-60 TCRbeta diversity, which derived from surviving recipient T cells and thymic progenitors. T-cell numbers and diversity, one year after transplant, stemmed largely from T cells that were newly produced.

For TCRbeta, the library was prepared with unique molecular identifiers. TCRdb called the PCR reads again in MiXCR, with one record for every CDR3 protein. The sample has about a million distinct CDR3 sequences; about 31% are singletons. Concerning this clonotype itself: Its antigen is unidentified.

Germline V gives CDR1 SGHRS, CDR2 YFSETQ. The junction had 9 bases not matched to a gene; V was cut back by 4 bases and J by 1 base. The CDR3 runs to 16 residues. This chain connects TRBV5-1 to TRBJ2-5; 8 bases are shared with TRBD1. Sequences were derived from PBMCs, mostly from graft donor cells, sampled 360 days after TCRalphabeta/CD19-depleted stem cell transplant. The source of this sequence is a boy in the first two years of life who had a stem cell transplant for SCID, so the T cells may come from the graft donor. CDR3 protein: CASSPTDRGAQETQYF. As DNA, the CDR3 is TGCGCCAGCAGCCCAACCGACAGGGGCGCCCAAGAGACCCAGTACTTC.